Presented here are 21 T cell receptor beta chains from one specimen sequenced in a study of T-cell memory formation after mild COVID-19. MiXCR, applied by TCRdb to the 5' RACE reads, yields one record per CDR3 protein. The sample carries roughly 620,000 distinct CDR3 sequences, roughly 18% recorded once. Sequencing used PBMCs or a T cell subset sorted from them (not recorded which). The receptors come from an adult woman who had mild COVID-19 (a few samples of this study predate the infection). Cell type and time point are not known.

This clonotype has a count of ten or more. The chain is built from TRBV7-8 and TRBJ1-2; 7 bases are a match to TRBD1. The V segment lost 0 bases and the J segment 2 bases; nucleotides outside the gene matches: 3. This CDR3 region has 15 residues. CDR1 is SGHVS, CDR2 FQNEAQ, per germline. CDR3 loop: CASSLAGTANYGYTF. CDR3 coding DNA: TGTGCCAGCAGCTTAGCCGGGACAGCCAACTATGGCTACACCTTC.

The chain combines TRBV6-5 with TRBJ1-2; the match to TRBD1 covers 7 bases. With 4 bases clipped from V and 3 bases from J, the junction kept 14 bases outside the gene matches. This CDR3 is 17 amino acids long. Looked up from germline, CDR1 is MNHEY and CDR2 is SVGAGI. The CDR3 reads CASSSPRQGLAYYGYTF. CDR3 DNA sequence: TGTGCCAGCAGTTCCCCCCGACAGGGCCTTGCTTACTATGGCTACACCTTC.

CDR3 DNA sequence: TGCAGTGCGCCGGACAGAAAAGACCTGAACACTGAAGCTTTCTTT. Amino acids: CSAPDRKDLNTEAFF. The gene calls are TRBV20-1 and TRBJ1-1; D perhaps matches TRBD1 (6 bases). CDR1 is DFQATT and CDR2 is SNEGSKA in the germline V gene (reference sequence). CDR3 size: 15 residues. V was trimmed by 6 bases and J by 0 bases, leaving 17 bases between them.

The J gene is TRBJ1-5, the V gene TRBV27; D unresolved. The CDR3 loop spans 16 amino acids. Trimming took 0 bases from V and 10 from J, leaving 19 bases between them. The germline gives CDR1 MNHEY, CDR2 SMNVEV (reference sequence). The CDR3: CASSLSGGTGLGPQHF. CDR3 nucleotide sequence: TGTGCCAGCAGTTTATCTGGAGGTACGGGGTTAGGTCCCCAGCATTTT.

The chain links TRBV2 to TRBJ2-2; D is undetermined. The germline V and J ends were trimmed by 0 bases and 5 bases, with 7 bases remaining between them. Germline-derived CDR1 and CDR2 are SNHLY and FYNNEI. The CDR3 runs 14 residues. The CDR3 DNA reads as TGTGCCAGCAGTGAAGCGCGCGAAACCGGGGAGCTGTTTTTT. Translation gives CASSEARETGELFF.

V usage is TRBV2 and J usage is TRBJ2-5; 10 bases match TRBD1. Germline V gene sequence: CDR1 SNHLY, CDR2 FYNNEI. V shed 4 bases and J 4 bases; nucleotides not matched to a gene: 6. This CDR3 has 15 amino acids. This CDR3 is CASSARQGAGETQYF. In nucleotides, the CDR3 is TGTGCCAGCAGTGCCCGACAGGGGGCTGGAGAGACCCAGTACTTC.

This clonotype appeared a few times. The CDR3 is CASSLPPGQGARTEAFF. CDR3 DNA sequence: TGTGCCAGCAGTCTCCCACCGGGACAGGGGGCTCGTACTGAAGCTTTCTTT. The chain combines TRBV12-3 or TRBV12-4 with TRBJ1-1; 12 bases fit TRBD1. V was clipped by 5 bases and J by 5 bases; unmatched bases: 12. This CDR3 comprises 17 residues.

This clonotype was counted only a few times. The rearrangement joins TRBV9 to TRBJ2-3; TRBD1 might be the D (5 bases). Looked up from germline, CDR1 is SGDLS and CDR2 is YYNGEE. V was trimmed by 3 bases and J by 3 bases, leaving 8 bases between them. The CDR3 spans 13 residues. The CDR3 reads CASSARVTDTQYF. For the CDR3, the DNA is TGTGCCAGCAGCGCCAGGGTAACAGATACGCAGTATTTT.

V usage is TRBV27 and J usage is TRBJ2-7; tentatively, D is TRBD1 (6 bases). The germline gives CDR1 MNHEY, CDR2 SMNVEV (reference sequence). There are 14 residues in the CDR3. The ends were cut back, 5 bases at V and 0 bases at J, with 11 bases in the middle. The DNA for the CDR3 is TGTGCCAGCAGTGCCCACAGGGCCTCCTACGAGCAGTACTTC. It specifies CASSAHRASYEQYF.

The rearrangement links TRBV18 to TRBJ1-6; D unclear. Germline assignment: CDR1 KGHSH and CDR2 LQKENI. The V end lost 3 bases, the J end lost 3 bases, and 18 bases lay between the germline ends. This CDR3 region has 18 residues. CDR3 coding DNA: TGTGCCAGCTCACCTATGGAAGCTCCCGTAGGCTATAATTCACCCCTCCACTTT. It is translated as CASSPMEAPVGYNSPLHF. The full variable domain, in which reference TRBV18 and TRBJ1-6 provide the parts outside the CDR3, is NAGVMQNPRHLVRRRGQEARLRCSPMKGHSHVYWYRQLPEEGLKFMVYLQKENIIDESGMPKERFSAEFPKEGPSILRIQQVVRGDSAAYFCASSPMEAPVGYNSPLHFGNGTRLTVT.

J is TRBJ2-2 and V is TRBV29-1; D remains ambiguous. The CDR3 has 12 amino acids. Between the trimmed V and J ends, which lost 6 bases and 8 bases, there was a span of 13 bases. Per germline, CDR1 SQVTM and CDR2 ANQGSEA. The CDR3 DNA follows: TGCAGCGTCATAGAGGCTGGGGGGGAGCTGTTTTTT. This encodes CSVIEAGGELFF.

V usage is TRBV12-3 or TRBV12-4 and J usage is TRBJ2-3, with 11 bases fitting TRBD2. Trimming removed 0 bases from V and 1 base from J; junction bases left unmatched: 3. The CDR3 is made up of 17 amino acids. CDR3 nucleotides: TGTGCCAGCAGTTTAGCGCCACTAGCGGGAGGCACAGATACGCAGTATTTT. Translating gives CASSLAPLAGGTDTQYF.

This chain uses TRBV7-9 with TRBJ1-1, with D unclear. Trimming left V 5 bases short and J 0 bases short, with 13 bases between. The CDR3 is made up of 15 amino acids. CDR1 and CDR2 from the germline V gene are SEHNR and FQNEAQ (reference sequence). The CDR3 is CASSPPNLLNTEAFF. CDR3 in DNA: TGTGCCAGCAGCCCCCCAAACCTTTTGAACACTGAAGCTTTCTTT.

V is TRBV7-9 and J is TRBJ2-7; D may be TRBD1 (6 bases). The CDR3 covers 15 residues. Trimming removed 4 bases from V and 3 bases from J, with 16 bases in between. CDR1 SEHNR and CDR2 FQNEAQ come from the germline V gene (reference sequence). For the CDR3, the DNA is TGTGCCAGCAGCTCGTCGACAGGAGCCCACTACGAGCAGTACTTC. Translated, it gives CASSSSTGAHYEQYF.

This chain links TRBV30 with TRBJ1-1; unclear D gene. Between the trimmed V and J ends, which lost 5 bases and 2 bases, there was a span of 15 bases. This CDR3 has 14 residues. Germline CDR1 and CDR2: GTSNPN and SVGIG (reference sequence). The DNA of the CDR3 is TGTGCCTGGGTAATTAGGTCCCGAAACACTGAAGCTTTCTTT. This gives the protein CAWVIRSRNTEAFF.

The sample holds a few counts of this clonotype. The CDR3 DNA is TGTGCCAGCAGTTCTAACAGGGGACGGAGTAGCAATCAGCCCCAGCATTTT. Its protein product is CASSSNRGRSSNQPQHF. The chain combines TRBV12-3 or TRBV12-4 with TRBJ1-5; 7 bases line up with TRBD1. J lost 0 bases, V lost 4 bases, and 9 bases had no gene match. The CDR3 runs 17 residues.

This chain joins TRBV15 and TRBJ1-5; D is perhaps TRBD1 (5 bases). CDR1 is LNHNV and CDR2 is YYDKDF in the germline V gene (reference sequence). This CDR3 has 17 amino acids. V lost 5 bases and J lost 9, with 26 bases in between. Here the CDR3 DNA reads TGTGCCACCAGCCCTTGGGTGGACAACAGGAGAATCTTGCCCCAGCATTTT. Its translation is CATSPWVDNRRILPQHF.

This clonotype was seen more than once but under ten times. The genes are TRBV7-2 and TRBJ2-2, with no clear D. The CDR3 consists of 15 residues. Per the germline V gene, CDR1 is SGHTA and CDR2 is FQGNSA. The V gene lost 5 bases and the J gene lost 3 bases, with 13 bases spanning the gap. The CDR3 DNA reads TGTGCCAGCAGCCAATTTACGCACGACACCGGGGAGCTGTTTTTT. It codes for CASSQFTHDTGELFF.

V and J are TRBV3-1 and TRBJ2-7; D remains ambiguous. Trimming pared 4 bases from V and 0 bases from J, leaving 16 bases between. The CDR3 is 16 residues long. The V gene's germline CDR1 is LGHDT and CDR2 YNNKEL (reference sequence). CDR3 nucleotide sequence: TGTGCCAGCAGCCTCGACGACACGGCATACTCCTACGAGCAGTACTTC. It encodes CASSLDDTAYSYEQYF.

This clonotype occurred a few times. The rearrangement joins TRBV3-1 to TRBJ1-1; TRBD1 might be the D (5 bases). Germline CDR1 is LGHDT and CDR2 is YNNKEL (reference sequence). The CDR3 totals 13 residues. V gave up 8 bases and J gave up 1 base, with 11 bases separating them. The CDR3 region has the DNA TGTGCCAGCGGACGCACAGGGAACACTGAAGCTTTCTTT. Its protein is CASGRTGNTEAFF.

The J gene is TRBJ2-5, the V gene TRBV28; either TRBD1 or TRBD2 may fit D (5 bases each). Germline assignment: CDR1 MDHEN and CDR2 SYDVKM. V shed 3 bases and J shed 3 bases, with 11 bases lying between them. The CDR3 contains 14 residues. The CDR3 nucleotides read TGTGCCAGCAGTTTTGAAGGGACCGAAGAGACCCAGTACTTC. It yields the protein CASSFEGTEETQYF.